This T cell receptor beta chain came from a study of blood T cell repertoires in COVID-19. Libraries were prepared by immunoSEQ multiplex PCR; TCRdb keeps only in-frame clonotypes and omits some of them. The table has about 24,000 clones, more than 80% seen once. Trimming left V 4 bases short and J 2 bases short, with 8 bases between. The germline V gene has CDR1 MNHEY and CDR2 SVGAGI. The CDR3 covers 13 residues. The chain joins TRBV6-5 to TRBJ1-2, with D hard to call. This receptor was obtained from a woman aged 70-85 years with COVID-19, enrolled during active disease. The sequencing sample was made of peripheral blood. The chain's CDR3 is CASSLAVNYGYTF. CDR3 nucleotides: TGTGCCAGCAGTTTGGCAGTGAACTATGGCTACACCTTC.